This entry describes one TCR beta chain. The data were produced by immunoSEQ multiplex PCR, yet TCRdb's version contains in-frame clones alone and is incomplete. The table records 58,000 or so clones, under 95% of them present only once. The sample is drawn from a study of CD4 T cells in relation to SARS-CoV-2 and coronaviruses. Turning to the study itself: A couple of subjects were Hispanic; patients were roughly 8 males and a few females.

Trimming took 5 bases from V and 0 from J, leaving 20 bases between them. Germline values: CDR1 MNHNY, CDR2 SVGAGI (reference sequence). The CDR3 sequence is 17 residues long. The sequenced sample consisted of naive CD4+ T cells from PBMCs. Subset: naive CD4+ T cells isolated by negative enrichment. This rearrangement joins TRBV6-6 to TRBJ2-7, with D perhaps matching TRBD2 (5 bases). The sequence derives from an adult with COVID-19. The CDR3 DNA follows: TGTGCCAGCAGTCCGACGTTTCGGGGTGGGAGCTCCTACGAGCAGTACTTC. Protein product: CASSPTFRGGSSYEQYF.